What follows describes a single T cell receptor beta chain. Its antigen is not yet known. Per-base qualities were not stored, and no clone one base away is much larger. The sample's time point label is to be understood as: newly diagnosed GD, antithyroid drugs for less than 3 months. For both TCR sequencing and RNA sequencing, RNA was extracted from PBMCs in TRIzol. Graves' disease was diagnosed according to American Thyroid Association guidelines. The patients came from an endocrinology department in Xi'an, China. Each patient gave about 8.1 milliliters of peripheral blood, collected in an EDTA anticoagulant tube. Ficoll Paque Plus density gradient separation was used to isolate PBMCs, and no additional T cell sorting was done. RNA quality was checked with an Agilent 2100 Bioanalyzer and agarose gel, and concentration with a NanoDrop 2000. The library was prepared using multiplex PCR. The sample was run on an Illumina HiSeq 4000. To build TCR beta libraries, CDR3 regions were amplified by Arm-PCR using iRepertoire HTBI primers. PCR products were gel purified before sequencing. The study's processing was this. A total of fewer than 80 TRBV and some 15 TRBJ segments were identified across samples and were used for gene usage analysis of CDR3 amino acid clonotypes. Filtered high-quality paired reads were merged into contigs using COPE and FqMerger. Contigs were aligned with BLAST to IMGT TRBV, TRBD and TRBJ reference genes, and CDR3 was defined per IMGT. Any clonotype with a frequency above 0.1% was counted as a highly expanded clone. Shannon entropy served as the measure of repertoire diversity, while the Gini coefficient captured V-J evenness. A clonotype was considered public if more than one individual shared it. TCRdb took the public reads, trimmed them with fastp at Q25, ran MiXCR for clone calling and kept in-frame beta chains. Rows with one shared CDR3 protein collapse into an entry with the most common genes and DNA. The V and J calls come from TCRdb's annotation, not from the publication. In all, the sample holds 350,000 to 450,000 distinct CDR3 sequences, and about 15% of those were seen once. The ten largest clonotypes hold under 9% of the sample.

Clipping removes 4 bases from V and 2 bases from J, with 6 as the unmatched junction base count. CDR1 and CDR2 are read off the germline V gene as SGHRS and YFSETQ. The CDR3 runs 16 residues from the cysteine to the phenylalanine. Only CDR3 DNA is held: 48 bases, read in frame from base 1. This entry is derived from a study of regulatory T cells in long-lasting Graves disease (dated by TCRdb to about 2021). Context from the whole study: Antithyroid drugs had been taken for less than 3 months by newly diagnosed Graves' disease patients. The study was conducted in China and was registered as a clinical trial. Persistent Graves' disease patients were compared with newly diagnosed Graves' disease patients by peripheral blood TCR sequencing and RNA sequencing. A total of roughly 35 samples underwent TCR sequencing: about 13 from persistent and around 20 from newly diagnosed Graves' disease patients. Study-wide findings and limitations: Persistent disease showed preferential use of TRBV28, TRBJ1-2 and TRBJ2-5, whereas newly diagnosed disease favored TRBV20-1 and TRBJ2-1. Sequencing and analysis were limited to the TCR beta chain. Persistent Graves' disease patients showed lower TCR Shannon entropy and fewer highly expanded clones than newly diagnosed patients, suggesting clonal expansion. A larger number of public clonotypes was shared among persistent patients (fewer than 3,000) than among newly diagnosed patients (approximately 1,000). The authors noted that the small sample size was a limitation that may lower accuracy. The study examined only peripheral blood because the primary lesion, thyroid tissue, could not be accessed.

These data were likewise used in another study, on T cells in Graves' hyperthyroidism and ophthalmopathy. Taken from the second paper: Stable Graves' hyperthyroidism was defined as the absence of progression to ophthalmopathy over 18 months of follow-up. Hyperthyroidism patients were newly diagnosed, had a disease duration of under 2 months, and were aged 18 to 65 years. The study excluded patients with uncontrolled infections, other autoimmune diseases, pregnancy or lactation. Diagnoses were established on the basis of clinical symptoms, serum thyroxine and TRAb, thyroid ultrasound, and orbital computed tomography. The TCR CDR3 was subjected to a first round of RT-PCR using the HTBI primer set and the Qiagen OneStep RT-PCR kit. Blood samples also contained most of the expanded thyroid clonotypes (frequency above 0.001), which suggests that blood repertoires may reflect thyroid immune responses. A 13 V-J signature model separated ophthalmopathy from stable hyperthyroidism, with nearly 90% sensitivity and 81.08% specificity in cross-validation and 80%/75% in testing. In validation, the model predicted progression to ophthalmopathy a median of about 6.5 months before onset, with roughly 71% sensitivity and roughly 77% specificity. TCR V-J signatures able to tell the groups apart were searched for in a discovery cohort of 100 patients, of whom 43 had Graves' ophthalmopathy and around 56 had stable Graves' hyperthyroidism. An independent validation cohort of under 20 hyperthyroidism patients and about 15 patients who later progressed to ophthalmopathy tested prospective prediction of ophthalmopathy. For training and testing, the approximately 97 patients in the discovery cohort were randomly divided in a 7:3 ratio. In addition, the study compared T-cell repertoires in thyroid tissue and in blood from about six Graves' hyperthyroidism patients. Once sampling was done, hyperthyroidism patients were given methimazole at a starting dose of 30 mg daily, whereas ophthalmopathy patients were given high-dose intravenous methylprednisolone. The libraries were constructed in a second round of multiplex PCR and then size-selected and purified. Paired-end sequencing of the libraries was performed with 100 bp reads on an Illumina HiSeq2000. SOAPnuke was used to process the raw data, with reads discarded if the reads contained adapters or uncalled bases, had a mean Phred below 15, or lacked an exact constant-primer or identifier match. High-quality paired reads were merged with COPE v1.2.5, and unique nucleotide sequences were defined as clonotypes. Clonotypes were aligned to IMGT TRBV, TRBD and TRBJ reference segments using MiTCR v1.1. Analysis was restricted to V-J combinations with a frequency above 0.0001, which covered about 99% of repertoires. The TCS score was defined as F50 (clonal expansion) divided by E x V (chaos), with BLOSUM62-based TCRdist calculated between CDR3 peptides within each V-J. Welch's t-statistics and random forest reduced 500 to 650 V-J features to roughly 13, which were used in a naive Bayes classifier (R e1071). No statistical method was used to fix the sample size in advance, and group allocation was not hidden from the investigators. TCR Vbeta CDR3 sequencing of 130 to 150 peripheral blood samples (around 45 ophthalmopathy, about 75 hyperthyroidism and around 17 progressor patients) is reported in the paper.

The chain is made from TRBV5-1 and TRBJ2-3; the junction holds 11 bases that match TRBD2. The specimen was peripheral blood mononuclear cells (PBMCs), collected at new diagnosis, from a patient treated with antithyroid drugs. The origin of this receptor is a woman aged 40 to 50 with Graves disease. Donor details come from another sample of the same person, matched by shared clones. In nucleotides, the sequence is TGCGCCAGCAGCATAAATAGCGGGAGGGCCACAGATACGCAGTATTTT. Its protein reads: CASSINSGRATDTQYF.